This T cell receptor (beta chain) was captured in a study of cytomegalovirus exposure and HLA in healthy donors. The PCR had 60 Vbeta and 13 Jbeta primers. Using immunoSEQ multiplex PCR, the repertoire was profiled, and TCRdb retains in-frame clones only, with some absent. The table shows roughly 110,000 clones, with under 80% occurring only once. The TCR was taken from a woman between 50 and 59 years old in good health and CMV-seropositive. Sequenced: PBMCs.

The CDR3 reads CASSGHYSNQPQHF. As DNA, the CDR3 is TGTGCCAGCAGTGGGCATTATAGCAATCAGCCCCAGCATTTT. The V call is TRBV2, the J call TRBJ1-5; no definite D call. Deletions cut 4 bases from V and 0 bases from J, with 7 bases between. The CDR3 sequence is 14 residues long. CDR1 and CDR2 (germline): SNHLY, FYNNEI.